This TCR beta chain came from a study of T cell responses to AZD1222 COVID-19 vaccine. Study-level findings and limits: Most donors were white British and more were female, and clonal diversity was possibly underestimated. Seropositive AZD1222 recipients at baseline numbered only 6 or 7. Sampled repertoires all dated from after the peak T cell response. With two AZD1222 doses given, Spike-specific TCR breadth and depth both rose.

The table came from immunoSEQ multiplex PCR; TCRdb's copy has only in-frame clones and leaves some out. The table lists 150,000 to 200,000 clones, more than 80% of them singletons, with about 4.3% in the top ten. This clone appeared once. Antigen unknown. V dropped 6 bases and J dropped 6 bases, with 20 bases sitting between them. Per the germline V gene, CDR1 is MDHEN and CDR2 is SYDVKM. The CDR3 totals 15 residues. This sequence joins TRBV28 and TRBJ1-1; D is unclear. The sequencing here drew on peripheral blood, taken 28 days after the second dose of the MenACWY control vaccine. This receptor was taken from an adult who received the MenACWY meningococcal vaccine as a control. The CDR3 protein is CASSYPPGEQAEAFF. DNA for the CDR3: TGTGCCAGCAGCTACCCCCCCGGGGAGCAAGCTGAAGCTTTCTTT. Filled out from reference TRBV28 and TRBJ1-1, the complete variable domain reads DVKVTQSSRYLVKRTGEKVFLECVQDMDHENMFWYRQDPGLGLRLIYFSYDVKMKEKGDIPEGYSVSREKKERFSLILESASTNQTSMYLCASSYPPGEQAEAFFGQGTRLTVV.